The text below deals with one T cell receptor beta chain. The sample originates from a study of blood T cell repertoires in COVID-19. Study information: Material from acute and convalescent COVID-19 was sourced from the United States, Italy and Spain. PBMCs, B-cell-depleted T cells, or T cells provided the cDNA or gDNA that made up the material.

Original handling: Amplification of reference gene primers was used by the study to estimate nucleated cell counts. The data were produced by immunoSEQ multiplex PCR, yet TCRdb's version contains in-frame clones alone and is incomplete. The D gene and trimming were derived from the DNA, and the V and J assignments and clone size from that table. The table has under 150,000 clones, approximately 82% seen once; the top ten hold 5.9%. The V and J ends lost 0 bases and 7 bases respectively, with 11 bases between them. The CDR3 covers 13 residues. Per the germline V gene, CDR1 is SGHNT and CDR2 is YYREEE (reference sequence).

The sequence was collected from a man aged 80 or over with active or convalescent COVID-19. The chain couples TRBV5-4 to TRBJ2-7; a possible D gene is TRBD2 (6 bases). The sample consisted of peripheral blood. This CDR3 reads CASSLAGVGEQYF. The CDR3 coding sequence is TGTGCCAGCAGCTTGGCGGGGGTGGGTGAGCAGTACTTC.